These T cell receptor beta chains were read from a single sample in a study of molecular identifiers for immune sequencing clone quantification. MiXCR was run by TCRdb on the PCR reads, yielding one entry per CDR3 protein. This sample has over 550,000 distinct CDR3 sequences; about 25% occur once, and the top ten carry 0.78%. The sample comprised naive CD8+ T cells from blood, with Jurkat cell RNA spiked in. The origin of the receptors is a human donor in good health. Some libraries in this study had Jurkat cell RNA spiked in. The CDR3 runs from the conserved cysteine through the conserved F or W.

v_call: TRBV4-3; cdr3_aa: CASSQEAWNSYNEQFF
v_call: TRBV9; cdr3_aa: CASSRRGYEQYF
v_call: TRBV3-1; cdr3_aa: CASSHFGRSYEQYF
v_call: TRBV12-3/TRBV12-4; cdr3_aa: CASSLVSSGYGYTF
v_call: TRBV13; cdr3_aa: CASRTRTGGDEQYF
v_call: TRBV29-1; cdr3_aa: CSVSGFTGELFF
v_call: TRBV5-1; cdr3_aa: CASSRCGTYEQYF
v_call: TRBV9; cdr3_aa: CASSTYGQSNNYEQYF
v_call: TRBV30; cdr3_aa: CAWSVLVSSYNEQFF
v_call: TRBV9; cdr3_aa: CASSPGQWGTGNTIYF
v_call: TRBV27; cdr3_aa: CASSWAGGNTGELFF
v_call: TRBV16; cdr3_aa: CASSQSRSQPQHF
v_call: TRBV6-2/TRBV6-3; cdr3_aa: CASSAGGQGEQYF
v_call: TRBV12-3/TRBV12-4; cdr3_aa: CASSLDRGRDQPQHF
v_call: TRBV7-9; cdr3_aa: CASSLPRTEGTEAFF
v_call: TRBV11-2; cdr3_aa: CASRDTGGGADTQYF
v_call: TRBV19; cdr3_aa: CASSAFQGAGGELFF
v_call: TRBV3-1; cdr3_aa: CASSDRGISYTLNTGELFF